This T cell receptor beta chain was observed in a study of shared clonotypes between healthy human individuals. Across the whole study: Serving as donors were a couple of women and a few men, whose ages spanned 18 to 49.

The authors split each subset's genomic DNA evenly across several immunoSEQ plates. Profiling relied on immunoSEQ multiplex PCR, and the TCRdb table lists in-frame clones only, not all of them. In the table there are 400,000 to 550,000 clones, roughly 85% of which are singletons. CDR1 is KGHSY, CDR2 FQNENV, per germline. There are 14 residues in the CDR3. Losses at the gene ends were 0 bases for V and 7 bases for J; bases not matched to a gene: 2. This clone was picked up a small number of times. Its antigen is currently unknown. Notes on the study in general: Clonotype sharing among donors was thought likely to change with sequencing depth.

This chain uses TRBV16 with TRBJ2-1; 8 positions agree with TRBD1. Sequencing used PBMCs. The receptor was isolated from a woman aged 40 to 50 in good health. Some clones in this sample may be carry-over from other donors' samples. The CDR3 sequence: CASSQSQGVNEQFF. CDR3 DNA: TGTGCCAGCAGCCAATCACAGGGGGTGAATGAGCAGTTCTTC.